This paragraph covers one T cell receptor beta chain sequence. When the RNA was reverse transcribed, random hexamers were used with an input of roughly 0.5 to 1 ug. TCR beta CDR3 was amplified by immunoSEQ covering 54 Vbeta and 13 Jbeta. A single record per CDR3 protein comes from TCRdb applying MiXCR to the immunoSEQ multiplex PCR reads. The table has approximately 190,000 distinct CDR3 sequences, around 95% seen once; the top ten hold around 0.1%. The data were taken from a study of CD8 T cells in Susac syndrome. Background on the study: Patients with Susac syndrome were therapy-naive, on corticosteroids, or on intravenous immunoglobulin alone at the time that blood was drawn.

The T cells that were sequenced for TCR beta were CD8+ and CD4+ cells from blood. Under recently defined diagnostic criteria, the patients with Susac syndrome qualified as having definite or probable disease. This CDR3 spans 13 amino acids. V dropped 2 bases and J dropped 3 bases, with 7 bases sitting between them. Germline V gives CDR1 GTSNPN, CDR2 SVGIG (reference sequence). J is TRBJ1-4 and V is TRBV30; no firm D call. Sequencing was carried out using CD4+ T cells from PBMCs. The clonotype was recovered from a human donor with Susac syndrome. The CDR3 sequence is CAWSWAANEKLFF. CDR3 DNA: TGTGCCTGGAGTTGGGCGGCTAATGAAAAACTGTTTTTT.